The TCR beta chain described here comes from a study of human T cells and chemical hapten exposure. Study summary: Epicutaneous patch tests delivered 0.01% DPC to the upper back, with evaluation at 6 days.

The library gave individual cDNA molecules unique molecular identifiers. Each CDR3 protein gets one entry after TCRdb re-called the RACE reads with MiXCR. The sample shows about 85,000 distinct CDR3 sequences, 7.5% to 9.5% of them seen only once. Stated time point: pre-sensitization, week 0. Treatment given: therapeutic diphenylcyclopropenone sensitization with weekly scalp DPC. Researchers extracted total RNA from unfractionated whole blood. CDR1 and CDR2 (germline): ENHRY, SYGVKD. V lost 10 bases and J lost 0, with 10 bases in between. The CDR3 length is 14 residues. The rearrangement links TRBV10-3 to TRBJ2-6; tentative D call: TRBD2 (5 bases). Material: whole blood, obtained in connection with sensitization to the hapten diphenylcyclopropenone (DPC). This TCR came from a man in his forties or fifties with alopecia areata. Some clones in this sample may be carry-over from other donors' samples. The chain's CDR3 is CATLRDSGANVLTF. CDR3 bases: TGTGCCACCTTGAGGGACTCTGGGGCCAACGTCCTGACTTTC.